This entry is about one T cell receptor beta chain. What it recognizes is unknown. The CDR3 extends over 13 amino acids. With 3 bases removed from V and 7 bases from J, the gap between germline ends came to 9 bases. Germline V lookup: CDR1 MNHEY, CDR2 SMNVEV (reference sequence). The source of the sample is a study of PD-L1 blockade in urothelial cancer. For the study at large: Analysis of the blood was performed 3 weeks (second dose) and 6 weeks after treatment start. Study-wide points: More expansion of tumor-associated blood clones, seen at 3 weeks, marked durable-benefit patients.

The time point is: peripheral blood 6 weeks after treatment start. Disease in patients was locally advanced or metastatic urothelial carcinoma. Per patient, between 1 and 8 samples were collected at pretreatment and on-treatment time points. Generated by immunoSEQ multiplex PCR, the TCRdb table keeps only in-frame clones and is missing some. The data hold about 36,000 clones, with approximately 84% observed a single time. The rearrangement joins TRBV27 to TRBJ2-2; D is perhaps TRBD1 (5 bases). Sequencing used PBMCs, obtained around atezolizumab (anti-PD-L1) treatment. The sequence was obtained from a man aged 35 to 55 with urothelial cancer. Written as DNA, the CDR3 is TGTGCCAGCAGTTTGCAGGGCCACGGGGAGCTGTTTTTT. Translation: CASSLQGHGELFF.